This T cell receptor (beta chain) was sequenced for a study of regulatory T cells in long-lasting Graves disease. Across the whole study: Antithyroid drug intake by newly diagnosed Graves' patients had lasted under 3 months.

This clonotype was counted at least ten times. Time point defined: newly diagnosed GD, antithyroid drugs for less than 3 months. Construction of the TCR library relied on RNA isolated from PBMCs. Patients all came to the study from an endocrinology department in Xi'an, China. Germline-derived CDR1 and CDR2 are MNHNS and SASEGT. This CDR3 region has 14 residues. V lost 8 bases and J 6 bases, leaving 19 bases between the germline ends. Libraries of TCR beta came from iRepertoire HTBI primers plus Arm-PCR of CDR3 regions. TCRdb fed the multiplex PCR reads into MiXCR, producing one record per CDR3 protein. The sample lists hundreds of thousands of distinct CDR3 sequences; roughly 15% were seen once. These data were also reused for a study on T cells in Graves' hyperthyroidism and ophthalmopathy. That paper states: Using the HTBI primer set, a first-round RT-PCR was run on the TCR CDR3.

The receptor's source is a woman aged 35-65 years with Graves disease. The specimen was peripheral blood mononuclear cells (PBMCs), collected at new diagnosis, from a patient treated with antithyroid drugs. This chain connects TRBV6-1 to TRBJ1-1, with D perhaps matching TRBD1 (6 bases). The CDR3 is CASFSRSGGAEAFF. CDR3 coding DNA: TGTGCCAGCTTTTCACGTTCCGGGGGCGCTGAAGCTTTCTTT.